This TCR beta chain was sequenced during a study of regulatory T cells in long-lasting Graves disease. V gave up 3 bases and J gave up 3 bases, with 13 bases separating them. Germline V gene sequence: CDR1 SNHLY, CDR2 FYNNEI. The CDR3 spans 15 residues. This clonotype was counted many times. The time point: newly diagnosed GD, antithyroid drugs for less than 3 months. PBMC RNA served as the TCR library source. Building of the TCR beta libraries involved iRepertoire HTBI primers and Arm-PCR of CDR3 regions. TCRdb processed the multiplex PCR reads anew with MiXCR; each CDR3 protein has one entry. The data contain about 530,000 distinct CDR3 sequences, about 15% of them singletons. This sample also appeared in a second study, on T cells in Graves' hyperthyroidism and ophthalmopathy.

The chain has TRBV2 and TRBJ2-3; no clear D. The TCR originated in a woman aged 35 to 60 with Graves disease. Here the sequenced sample was peripheral blood mononuclear cells (PBMCs), taken at new diagnosis, from a patient treated with antithyroid drugs. The CDR3 region is CASSEADRRTDTQYF. Here the CDR3 DNA reads TGTGCCAGCAGTGAGGCGGACCGCCGAACAGATACGCAGTATTTT.